This TCR beta chain was sequenced in a study of blood T cell repertoires in COVID-19. Losses at the gene ends were 0 bases for V and 9 bases for J; bases not matched to a gene: 5. This CDR3 region has 15 residues. Germline V lookup: CDR1 SEHNR, CDR2 FQNEAQ (reference sequence). The table came from immunoSEQ multiplex PCR; TCRdb's copy has only in-frame clones and leaves some out. Here the sample spans about 83,000 clones, around 84% being singletons. This sequence joins TRBV7-9 and TRBJ1-6; 7 bases are shared with TRBD1. The TCR sequence derives from a woman of 80 years or more in a cohort sampled during active or convalescent COVID-19. The sequenced sample consisted of peripheral blood. This CDR3 reads CASSLALDRVSPLHF. CDR3 DNA sequence: TGTGCCAGCAGCTTAGCCCTCGACAGGGTTTCACCCCTCCACTTT. The full variable domain, its missing parts supplied by reference TRBV7-9 and TRBJ1-6, is DTGVSQNPRHKITKRGQNVTFRCDPISEHNRLYWYRQTLGQGPEFLTYFQNEAQLEKSRLLSDRFSAERPKGSFSTLEIQRTEQGDSAMYLCASSLALDRVSPLHFGNGTRLTVT.